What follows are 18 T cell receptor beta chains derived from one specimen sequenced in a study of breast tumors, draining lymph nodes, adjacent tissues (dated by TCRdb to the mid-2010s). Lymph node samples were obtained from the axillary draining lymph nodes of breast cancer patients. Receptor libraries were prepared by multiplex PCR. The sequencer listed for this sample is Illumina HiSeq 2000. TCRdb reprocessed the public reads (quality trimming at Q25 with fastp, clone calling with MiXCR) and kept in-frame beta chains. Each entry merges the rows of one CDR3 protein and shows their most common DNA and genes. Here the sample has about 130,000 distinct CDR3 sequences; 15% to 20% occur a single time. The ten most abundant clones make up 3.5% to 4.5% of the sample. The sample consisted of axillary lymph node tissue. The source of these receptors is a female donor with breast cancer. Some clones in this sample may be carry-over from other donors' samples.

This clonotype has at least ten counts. CDR3 in amino acids: CASSEWGRPQQETQYF. In nucleotides, the CDR3 is TGTGCCAGCAGTGAATGGGGGCGTCCCCAACAAGAGACCCAGTACTTC. The chain combines TRBV2 with TRBJ2-5; tentative D call: TRBD1 (6 bases). This CDR3 spans 16 amino acids. V dropped 2 bases and J dropped 2 bases, with 15 bases sitting between them. Germline CDR1 is SNHLY and CDR2 is FYNNEI.

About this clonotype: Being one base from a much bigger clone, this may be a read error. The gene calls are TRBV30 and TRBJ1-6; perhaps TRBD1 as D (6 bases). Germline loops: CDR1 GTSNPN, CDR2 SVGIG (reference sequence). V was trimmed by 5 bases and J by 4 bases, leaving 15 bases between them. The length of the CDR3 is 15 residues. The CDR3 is CAWDGQRVYNSPLHF. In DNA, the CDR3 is TGTGCCTGGGATGGACAGCGAGTTTATAATTCACCCCTCCACTTT.

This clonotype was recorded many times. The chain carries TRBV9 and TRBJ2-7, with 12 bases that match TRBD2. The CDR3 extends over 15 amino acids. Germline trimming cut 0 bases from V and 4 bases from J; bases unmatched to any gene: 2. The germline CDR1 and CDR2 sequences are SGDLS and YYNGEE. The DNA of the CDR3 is TGTGCCAGCAGCGTAGGGACTAGCGGGATTTACGAGCAGTACTTC. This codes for CASSVGTSGIYEQYF. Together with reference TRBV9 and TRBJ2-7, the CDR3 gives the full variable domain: DSGVTQTPKHLITATGQRVTLRCSPRSGDLSVYWYQQSLDQGLQFLIQYYNGEERAKGNILERFSAQQFPDLHSELNLSSLELGDSALYFCASSVGTSGIYEQYFGPGTRLTVT.

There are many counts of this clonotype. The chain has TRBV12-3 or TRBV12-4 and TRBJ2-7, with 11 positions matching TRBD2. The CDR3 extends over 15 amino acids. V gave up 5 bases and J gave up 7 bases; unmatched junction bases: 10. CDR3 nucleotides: TGTGCCAGCAGTCCGACTAGCGGGGTACCGGGGGAGCAGTACTTC. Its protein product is CASSPTSGVPGEQYF.

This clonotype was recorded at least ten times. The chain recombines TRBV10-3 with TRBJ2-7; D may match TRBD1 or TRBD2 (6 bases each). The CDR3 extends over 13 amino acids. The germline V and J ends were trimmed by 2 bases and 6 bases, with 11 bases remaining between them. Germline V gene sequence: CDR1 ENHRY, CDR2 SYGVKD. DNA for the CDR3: TGTGCCATCAGTGAGCAGGGGAGGAGCGAGCAGTACTTC. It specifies CAISEQGRSEQYF.

The chain's CDR3 is CASSLLTGGITDTQYF. CDR3 DNA: TGTGCCAGCAGCCTCTTGACGGGGGGGATCACAGATACGCAGTATTTT. The V and J genes are TRBV12-3 or TRBV12-4 and TRBJ2-3, with 8 bases aligning to TRBD2. This CDR3 comprises 16 residues. The V segment lost 6 bases and the J segment 2 bases; nucleotides outside the gene matches: 10.

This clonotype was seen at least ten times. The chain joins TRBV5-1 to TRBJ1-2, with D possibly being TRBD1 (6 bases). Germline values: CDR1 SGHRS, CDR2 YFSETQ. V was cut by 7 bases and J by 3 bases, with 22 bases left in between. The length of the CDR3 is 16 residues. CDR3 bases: TGCGCCAGCTCCCAATCAGGTGCAGGGGAGTACTATGGCTACACCTTC. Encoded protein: CASSQSGAGEYYGYTF.

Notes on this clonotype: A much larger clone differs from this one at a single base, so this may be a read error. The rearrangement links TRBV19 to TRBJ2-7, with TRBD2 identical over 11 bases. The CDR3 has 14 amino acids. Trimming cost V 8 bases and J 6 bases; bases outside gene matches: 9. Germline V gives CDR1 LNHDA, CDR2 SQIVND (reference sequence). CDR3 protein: CASGSGRATGEQYF. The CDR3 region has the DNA TGTGCCAGTGGTAGCGGGAGGGCCACGGGCGAGCAGTACTTC.

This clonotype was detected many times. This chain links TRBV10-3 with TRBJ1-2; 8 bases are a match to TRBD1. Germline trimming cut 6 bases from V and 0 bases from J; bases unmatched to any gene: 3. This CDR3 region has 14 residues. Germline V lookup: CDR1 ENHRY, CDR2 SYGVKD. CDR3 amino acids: CAIRAGGTNYGYTF. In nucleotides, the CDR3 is TGTGCCATCAGGGCAGGGGGCACTAACTATGGCTACACCTTC.

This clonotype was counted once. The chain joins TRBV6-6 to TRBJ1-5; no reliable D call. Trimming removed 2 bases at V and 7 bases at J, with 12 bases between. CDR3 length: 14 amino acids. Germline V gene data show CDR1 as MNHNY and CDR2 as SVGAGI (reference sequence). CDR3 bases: TGTGCCAGCAGTTACCTGGAACAGACGCAGCCCCAGCATTTT. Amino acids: CASSYLEQTQPQHF.

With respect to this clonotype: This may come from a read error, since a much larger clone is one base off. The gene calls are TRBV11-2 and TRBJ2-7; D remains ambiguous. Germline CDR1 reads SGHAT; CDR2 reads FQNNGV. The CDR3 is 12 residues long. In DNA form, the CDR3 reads TGTGCCAGCAGCTTAGCGACCTACGGGCAGTACTTC. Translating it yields CASSLATYGQYF. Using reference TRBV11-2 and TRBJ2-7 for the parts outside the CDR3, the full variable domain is EAGVAQSPRYKIIEKRQSVAFWCNPISGHATLYWYQQILGQGPKLLIQFQNNGVVDDSQLPKDRFSAERLKGVDSTLKIQPAKLEDSAVYLCASSLATYGQYFGPGTRLTVT.

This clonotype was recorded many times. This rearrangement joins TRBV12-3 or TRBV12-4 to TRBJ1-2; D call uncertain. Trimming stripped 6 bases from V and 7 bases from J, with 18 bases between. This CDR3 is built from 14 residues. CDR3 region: CASSPGVEGRGYTF. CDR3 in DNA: TGTGCCAGCAGCCCAGGAGTGGAGGGTCGTGGCTACACCTTC.

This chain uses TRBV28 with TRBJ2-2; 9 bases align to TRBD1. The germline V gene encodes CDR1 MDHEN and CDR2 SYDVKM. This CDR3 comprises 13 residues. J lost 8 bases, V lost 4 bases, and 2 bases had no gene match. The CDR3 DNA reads TGTGCCAGCAGTTCGACAGGGGGGGGGGAGCTGTTTTTT. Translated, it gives CASSSTGGGELFF.

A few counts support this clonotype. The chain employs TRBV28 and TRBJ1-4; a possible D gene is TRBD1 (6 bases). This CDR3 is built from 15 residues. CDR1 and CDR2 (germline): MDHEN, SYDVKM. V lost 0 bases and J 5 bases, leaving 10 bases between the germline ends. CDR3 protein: CASSLWQGRNEKLFF. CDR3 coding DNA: TGTGCCAGCAGTTTATGGCAGGGGCGGAATGAAAAACTGTTTTTT.

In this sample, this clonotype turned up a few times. The CDR3 sequence is CASSRVVGTSSYEQYF. DNA for the CDR3: TGTGCCAGCTCCCGGGTCGTAGGGACGTCGAGCTACGAGCAGTACTTC. This chain joins TRBV18 and TRBJ2-7; D is possibly TRBD1 or TRBD2 (5 bases each). The CDR3 runs to 16 residues. CDR1 is KGHSH, CDR2 LQKENI, per germline. The V end lost 6 bases, the J end lost 3 bases, and 21 bases lay between the germline ends.

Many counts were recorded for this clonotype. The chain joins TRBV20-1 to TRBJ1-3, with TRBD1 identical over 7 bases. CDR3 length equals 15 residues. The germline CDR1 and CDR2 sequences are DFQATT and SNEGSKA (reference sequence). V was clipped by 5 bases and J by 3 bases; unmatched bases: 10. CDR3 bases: TGCAGTGCTGGTTATAAGGGGGCTAGTGGAAACACCATATATTTT. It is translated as CSAGYKGASGNTIYF.

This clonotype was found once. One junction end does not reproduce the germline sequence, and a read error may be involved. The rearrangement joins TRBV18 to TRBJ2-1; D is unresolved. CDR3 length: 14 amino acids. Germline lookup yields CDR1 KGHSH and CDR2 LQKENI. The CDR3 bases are TGTGCCAGCTCACCCCCGGACGGCTACGATGAGCAGTTCTTC. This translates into CASSPPDGYDEQFF.

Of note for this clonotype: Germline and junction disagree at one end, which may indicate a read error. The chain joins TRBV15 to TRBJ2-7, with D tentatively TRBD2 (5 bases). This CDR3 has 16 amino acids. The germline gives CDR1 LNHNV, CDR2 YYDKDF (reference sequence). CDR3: CATSRGRFPINYERCF. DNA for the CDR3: TGTGCCACCAGCAGAGGGAGGTTCCCCATAAACTACGAGCGGTGCTTC.